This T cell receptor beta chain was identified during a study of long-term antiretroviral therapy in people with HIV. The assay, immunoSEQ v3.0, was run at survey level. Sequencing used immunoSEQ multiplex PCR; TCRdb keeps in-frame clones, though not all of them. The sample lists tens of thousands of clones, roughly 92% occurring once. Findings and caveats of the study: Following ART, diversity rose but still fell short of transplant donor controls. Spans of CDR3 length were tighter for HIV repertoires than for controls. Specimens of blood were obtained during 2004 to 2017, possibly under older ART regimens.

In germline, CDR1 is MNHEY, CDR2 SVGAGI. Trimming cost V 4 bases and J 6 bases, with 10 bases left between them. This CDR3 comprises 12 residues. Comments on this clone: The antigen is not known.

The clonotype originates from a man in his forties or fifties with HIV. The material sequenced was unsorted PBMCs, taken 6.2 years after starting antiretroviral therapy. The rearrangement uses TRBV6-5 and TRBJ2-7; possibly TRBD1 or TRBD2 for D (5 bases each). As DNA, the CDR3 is TGTGCCAGCAGTTTGGATGGGGGCGAGCAGTACTTC. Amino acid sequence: CASSLDGGEQYF.